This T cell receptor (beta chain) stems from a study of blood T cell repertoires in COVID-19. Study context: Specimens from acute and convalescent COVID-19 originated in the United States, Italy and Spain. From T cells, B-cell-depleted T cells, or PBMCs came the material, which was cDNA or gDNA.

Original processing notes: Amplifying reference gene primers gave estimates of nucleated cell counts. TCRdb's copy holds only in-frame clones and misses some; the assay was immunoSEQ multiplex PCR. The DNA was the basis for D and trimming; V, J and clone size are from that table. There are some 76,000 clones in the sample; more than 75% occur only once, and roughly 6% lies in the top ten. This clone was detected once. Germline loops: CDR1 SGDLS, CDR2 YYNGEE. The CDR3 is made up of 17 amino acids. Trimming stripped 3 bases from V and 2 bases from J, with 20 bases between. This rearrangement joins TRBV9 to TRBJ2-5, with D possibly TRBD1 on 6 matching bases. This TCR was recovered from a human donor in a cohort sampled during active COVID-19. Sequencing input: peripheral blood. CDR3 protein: CASSAARGSTRQETQYF. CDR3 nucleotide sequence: TGTGCCAGCAGCGCGGCTAGGGGGTCTACCAGACAAGAGACCCAGTACTTC.